A selection of T cell receptor beta chains follows, all from one sample in a study of technical replicates of blood from a handful of donors. Sequencing was performed with immunoSEQ multiplex PCR; in TCRdb, only in-frame clones are kept and a portion is missing. This table holds about 97,000 clones, over 85% found once. The sequenced sample consisted of T cells isolated from PBMCs. The receptors here all came from a human donor in good health. CDR3s include the opening cysteine and the closing phenylalanine or tryptophan. A D gene is named only where the DNA matches it firmly. Clone size appears in some rows only: once, few, many, or a class for an expanded clone.

>TRBV4-1|-|-|TRBJ1-5
TGCGCCAGCAGCCAACAACTTGGTTCTGATCAGCCCCAGCATTTT
CASSQQLGSDQPQHF
>TRBV30|TRBD2|-|TRBJ2-7
TGTGCCTGGAGTTTGCGCGGGAGGAGTTTAGGGGAGCAGTACTTC
CAWSLRGRSLGEQYF
>TRBV19|-|-|TRBJ2-3
TGTGCCAGTAGTATTGCAGGAATCGGCACAGATACGCAGTATTTT
CASSIAGIGTDTQYF
>TRBV12-5|-|-|TRBJ2-4
TGTGCTAGTGGTTTGGGCTCAAAACAATACAGGGACAATGGAAACATTCAGTACTTC
CASGLGSKQYRDNGNIQYF
>TRBV18|TRBD2|-|TRBJ2-3
TGTGCCAGCTCAGAACTAGCGGGAGTTACAGATACGCAGTATTTT
CASSELAGVTDTQYF
>TRBV28|-|-|TRBJ2-2
TGTGCCAGCAGTCTTGGACAGAGTTTCACCGGGGAGCTGTTTTTT
CASSLGQSFTGELFF
>TRBV2|-|once|TRBJ2-2
TGTGCCAGCAGGGGACAGACGGGAGTTACCGGGGAGCTGTTTTTT
CASRGQTGVTGELFF
>TRBV2|TRBD2|-|TRBJ2-5
TGTGCCAAAACTAGCGTCCAAGAGACCCAGTACTTC
CAKTSVQETQYF
>TRBV6-1|TRBD1|-|TRBJ1-3
TGTGCCAGCAGTGCCCCTAATTCTCCCGTACAGGGGACCATATATTTT
CASSAPNSPVQGTIYF
>TRBV27|-|-|TRBJ2-7
TGTGCCAGCAGTTTTTCCGCGGGTTACGAGCAGTACTTC
CASSFSAGYEQYF
>TRBV7-2|TRBD2|-|TRBJ2-2
TGTGCCAGCAGCTTCTTAGCGGGAGCCACCGGGGAGCTGTTTTTT
CASSFLAGATGELFF
>TRBV27|-|-|TRBJ1-1
TGTGCCAGCAGTCTCCGTCTACGGGTGAACACTGAAGCTTTCTTT
CASSLRLRVNTEAFF
>TRBV27|TRBD1|-|TRBJ1-4
TGTGCCAGCAGTTCCTCCGGGACAGGGGTCACAACTAATGAAAAACTGTTTTTT
CASSSSGTGVTTNEKLFF
>TRBV19|TRBD1|-|TRBJ2-7
TGTGCCAGTAGTATCGTTGGGGACAGTTTCTACGAGCAGTACTTC
CASSIVGDSFYEQYF
>TRBV7-2|-|once|TRBJ2-5
TGTGCCAGCAGCCGGGGGTACCAAGAGACCCAGTACTTC
CASSRGYQETQYF
>TRBV27|-|-|TRBJ2-7
TGTGCCAGCAGTTTAACCCTACCTACCTACGAGCAGTACTTC
CASSLTLPTYEQYF
>TRBV7-9|-|-|TRBJ2-3
TGTGCCAGCAGCTTAAGGCGGGCCCGGACAGATACGCAGTATTTT
CASSLRRARTDTQYF
>TRBV7-7|TRBD2|-|TRBJ2-7
TGTGCCAGCAGCCCACTAGCGGGAACTTCCTACGAGCAGTACTTC
CASSPLAGTSYEQYF
>TRBV27|TRBD1|-|TRBJ1-5
TGTGCCAGCAGCTCCGCCGTCGGGACAGGGAGGCTAAGTCAGCCCCAGCATTTT
CASSSAVGTGRLSQPQHF
>TRBV11-2|TRBD1|once|TRBJ2-6
TGTGCCAGCAGCTCTTATCTGACAGGGCTCTCTGGGGCCAACGTCCTGACTTTC
CASSSYLTGLSGANVLTF
>TRBV28|TRBD2|-|TRBJ2-3
TGTGCCAGCAGCTATGGACTAGCGGGAGGCCCCACAGATACGCAGTATTTT
CASSYGLAGGPTDTQYF
>TRBV5-4|TRBD1|-|TRBJ2-2
TGTGCCAGCAGCCCCAAGTGGACAGGGGGGTCTCACGGGGAGCTGTTTTTT
CASSPKWTGGSHGELFF
>TRBV9|TRBD2|-|TRBJ2-1
TGTGCCAGCAGCGCGGGAGGCGGGAGGGCCTTAAACAATGAGCAGTTCTTC
CASSAGGGRALNNEQFF
>TRBV11-2|-|-|TRBJ2-7
TGTGCCAGCAGCCCCGACCGGGACAAAACTTACTACGAGCAGTACTTC
CASSPDRDKTYYEQYF
>TRBV6-4|-|-|TRBJ1-5
TGTGCCAGCAGTGAAGAGGTTACTCAGCCCCAGCATTTT
CASSEEVTQPQHF
>TRBV27|-|-|TRBJ2-2
TGTGCCAGCAGTACCCTACAGGGTGGGGACACCGGGGAGCTGTTTTTT
CASSTLQGGDTGELFF
>TRBV12-5|-|-|TRBJ2-2
TGTGCTAGTGGTTTGCCCCAGGGGAACACCGGGGAGCTGTTTTTT
CASGLPQGNTGELFF
>TRBV30|-|-|TRBJ1-1
TGTGCCTGGCAGGAGGGCACTGAAGCTTTCTTT
CAWQEGTEAFF
>TRBV6-5|-|few|TRBJ1-2
TGTGCCAGCAGGACCCCAGGGGCATTAGGCTACACCTTC
CASRTPGALGYTF
>TRBV30|TRBD2|-|TRBJ2-1
TGTGCCTGGAGTCGGGGGACTAGATCTACAAGTGAGCAGTTCTTC
CAWSRGTRSTSEQFF
>TRBV5-5|-|-|TRBJ2-5
TGTGCCAGCAGCTTGGCGGAGACCCAGTACTTC
CASSLAETQYF
>TRBV7-8|-|once|TRBJ2-2
TGTGCCAGCACCTCGTACCAACGAGGAGTCGGGGAGCTGTTTTTT
CASTSYQRGVGELFF
>TRBV4-3|-|-|TRBJ2-2
TGCGCCAGCAGCCAAGATCGGACTGATGACACCGGGGAGCTGTTTTTT
CASSQDRTDDTGELFF
>TRBV6-1|-|once|TRBJ2-4
TGTGCCAGCAGTGCCCAGTTTTTCAAAAACATTCAGTACTTC
CASSAQFFKNIQYF
>TRBV27|TRBD1|-|TRBJ1-1
TGTGCCAGCAGTCCAATGACAGGGATCACTGAAGCTTTCTTT
CASSPMTGITEAFF
>TRBV27|-|-|TRBJ2-7
TGTGCCAGCTCAGGGTACGAGGATATATACTACGAGCAGTACTTC
CASSGYEDIYYEQYF
>TRBV5-1|-|-|TRBJ1-2
TGCGCCAGCAGCTTGGAACAGCCCAACTATGGCTACACCTTC
CASSLEQPNYGYTF
>TRBV25-1|-|-|TRBJ1-4
TGTGCCAGCAGTGATCTCGGCGGGATACCTAATGAAAAACTGTTTTTT
CASSDLGGIPNEKLFF
>TRBV5-1|TRBD1|-|TRBJ1-2
TGCGCCAGCAGTCTGGACAGGGGCATAAGTCGCGGCTACACCTTC
CASSLDRGISRGYTF
>TRBV6-5|TRBD1|-|TRBJ1-1
TGTGCCAGCAGCTCCAGTCCAGACAGGGTTACTGAAGCTTTCTTT
CASSSSPDRVTEAFF
>TRBV29-1|-|-|TRBJ2-2
TGCAGCGCGGGGGGCGGCGAGACCGGGGAGCTGTTTTTT
CSAGGGETGELFF